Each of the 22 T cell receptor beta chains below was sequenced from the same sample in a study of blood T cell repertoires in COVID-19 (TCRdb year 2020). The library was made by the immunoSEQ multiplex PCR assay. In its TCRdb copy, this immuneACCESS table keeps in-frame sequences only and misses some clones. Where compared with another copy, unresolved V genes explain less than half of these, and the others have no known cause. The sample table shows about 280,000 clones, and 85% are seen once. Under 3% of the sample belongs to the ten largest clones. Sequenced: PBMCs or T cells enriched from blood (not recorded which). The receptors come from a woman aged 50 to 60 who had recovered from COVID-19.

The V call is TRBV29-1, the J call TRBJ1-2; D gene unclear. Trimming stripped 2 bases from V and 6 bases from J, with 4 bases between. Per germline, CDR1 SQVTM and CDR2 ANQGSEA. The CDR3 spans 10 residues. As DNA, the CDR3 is TGCAGCGTTGAACAGAATGGCTACACCTTC. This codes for CSVEQNGYTF.

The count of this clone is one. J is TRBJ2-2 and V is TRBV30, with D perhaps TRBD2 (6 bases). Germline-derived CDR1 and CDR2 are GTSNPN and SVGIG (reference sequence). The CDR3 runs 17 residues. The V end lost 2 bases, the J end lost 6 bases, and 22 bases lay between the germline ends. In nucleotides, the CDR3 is TGTGCCTGGAGTTGGAGACTAGACTTTCGGGTCGCCGGGGAGCTGTTTTTT. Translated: CAWSWRLDFRVAGELFF. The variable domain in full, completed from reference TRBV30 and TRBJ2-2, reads SQTIHQWPATLVQPVGSPLSLECTVEGTSNPNLYWYRQAAGRGLQLLFYSVGIGQISSEVPQNLSASRPQDRQFILSSKKLLLSDSGFYLCAWSWRLDFRVAGELFFGEGSRLTVL.

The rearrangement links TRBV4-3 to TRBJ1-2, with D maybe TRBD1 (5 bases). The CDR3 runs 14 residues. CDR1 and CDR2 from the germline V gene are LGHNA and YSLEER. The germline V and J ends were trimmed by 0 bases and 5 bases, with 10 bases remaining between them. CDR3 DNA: TGCGCCAGCAGCCAAGATTGGCAGGGATATGGCTACACCTTC. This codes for CASSQDWQGYGYTF.

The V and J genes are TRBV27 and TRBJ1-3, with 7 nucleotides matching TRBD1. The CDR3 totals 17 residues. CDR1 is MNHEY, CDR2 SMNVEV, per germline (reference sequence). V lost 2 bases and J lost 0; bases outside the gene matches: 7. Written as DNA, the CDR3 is TGTGCCAGCAGTTTAAGAACAGGGGACCACTCTGGAAACACCATATATTTT. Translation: CASSLRTGDHSGNTIYF.

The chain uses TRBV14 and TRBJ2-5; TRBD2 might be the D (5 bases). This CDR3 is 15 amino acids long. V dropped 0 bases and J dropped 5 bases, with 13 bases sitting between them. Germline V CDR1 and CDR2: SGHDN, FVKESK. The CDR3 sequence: CASSQDFPEVETQYF. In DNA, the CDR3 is TGTGCCAGCAGCCAAGATTTCCCGGAGGTGGAGACCCAGTACTTC.

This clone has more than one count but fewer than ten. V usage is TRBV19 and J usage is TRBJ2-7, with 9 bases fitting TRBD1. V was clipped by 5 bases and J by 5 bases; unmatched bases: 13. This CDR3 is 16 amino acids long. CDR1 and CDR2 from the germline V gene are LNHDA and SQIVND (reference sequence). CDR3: CASSATPGTGKDEQYF. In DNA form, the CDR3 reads TGTGCCAGTAGTGCAACCCCCGGGACAGGGAAGGACGAGCAGTACTTC.

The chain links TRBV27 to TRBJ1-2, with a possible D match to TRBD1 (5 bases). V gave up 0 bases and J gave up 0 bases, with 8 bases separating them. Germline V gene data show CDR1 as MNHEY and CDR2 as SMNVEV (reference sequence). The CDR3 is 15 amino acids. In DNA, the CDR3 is TGTGCCAGCAGTTTATCCGCGACAGCTAACTATGGCTACACCTTC. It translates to CASSLSATANYGYTF.

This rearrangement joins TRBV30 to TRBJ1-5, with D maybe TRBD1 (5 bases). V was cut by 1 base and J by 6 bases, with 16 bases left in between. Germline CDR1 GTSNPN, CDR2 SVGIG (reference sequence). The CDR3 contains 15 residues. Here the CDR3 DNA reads TGTGCCTGGAGTGGCACCGGGACTACGGGTCAGCCCCAGCATTTT. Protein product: CAWSGTGTTGQPQHF. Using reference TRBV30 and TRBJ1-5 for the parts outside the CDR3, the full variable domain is SQTIHQWPATLVQPVGSPLSLECTVEGTSNPNLYWYRQAAGRGLQLLFYSVGIGQISSEVPQNLSASRPQDRQFILSSKKLLLSDSGFYLCAWSGTGTTGQPQHFGDGTRLSIL.

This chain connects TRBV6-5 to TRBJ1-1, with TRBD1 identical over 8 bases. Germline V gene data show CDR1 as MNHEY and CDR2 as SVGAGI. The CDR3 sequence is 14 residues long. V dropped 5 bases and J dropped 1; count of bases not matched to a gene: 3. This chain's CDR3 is CASSTDRGNTEAFF. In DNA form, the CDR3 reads TGTGCCAGCAGTACCGACAGGGGGAACACTGAAGCTTTCTTT.

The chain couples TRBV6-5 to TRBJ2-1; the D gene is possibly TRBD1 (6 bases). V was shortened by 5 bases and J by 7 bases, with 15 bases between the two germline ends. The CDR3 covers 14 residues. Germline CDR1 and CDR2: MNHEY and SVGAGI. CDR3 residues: CASSHSPQGNEQFF. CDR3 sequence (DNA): TGTGCCAGCAGTCATAGCCCCCAGGGGAATGAGCAGTTCTTC.

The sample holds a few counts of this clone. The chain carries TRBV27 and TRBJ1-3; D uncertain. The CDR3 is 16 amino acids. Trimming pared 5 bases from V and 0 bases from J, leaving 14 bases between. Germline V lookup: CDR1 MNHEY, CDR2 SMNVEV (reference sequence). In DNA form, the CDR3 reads TGTGCCAGCAGTCCCTTCATCGCTAACTCTGGAAACACCATATATTTT. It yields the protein CASSPFIANSGNTIYF.

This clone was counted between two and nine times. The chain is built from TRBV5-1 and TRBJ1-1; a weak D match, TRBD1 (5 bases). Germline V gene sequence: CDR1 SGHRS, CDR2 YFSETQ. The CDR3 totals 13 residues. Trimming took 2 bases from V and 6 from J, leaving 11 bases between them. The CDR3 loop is CASSFPGAAEAFF. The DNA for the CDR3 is TGCGCCAGCAGCTTTCCTGGGGCTGCTGAAGCTTTCTTT.

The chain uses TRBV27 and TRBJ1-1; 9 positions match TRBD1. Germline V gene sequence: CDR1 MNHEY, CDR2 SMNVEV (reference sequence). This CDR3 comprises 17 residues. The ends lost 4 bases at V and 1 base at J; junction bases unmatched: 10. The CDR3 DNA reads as TGTGCCAGCAGTTACCTCGGACAGGGGAAACCGAACACTGAAGCTTTCTTT. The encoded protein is CASSYLGQGKPNTEAFF.

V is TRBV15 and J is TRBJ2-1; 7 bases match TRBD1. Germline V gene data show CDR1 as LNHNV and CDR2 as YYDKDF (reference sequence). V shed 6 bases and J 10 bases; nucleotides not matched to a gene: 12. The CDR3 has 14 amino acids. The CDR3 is CATSPKLTGREQFF. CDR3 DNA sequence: TGTGCCACCAGTCCGAAGTTGACAGGGAGAGAGCAGTTCTTC.

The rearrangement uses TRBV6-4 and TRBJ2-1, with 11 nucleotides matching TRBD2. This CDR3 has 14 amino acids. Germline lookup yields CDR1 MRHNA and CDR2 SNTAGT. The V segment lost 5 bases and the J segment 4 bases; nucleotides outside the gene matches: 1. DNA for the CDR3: TGTGCCAGCAGTACTAGCGGGGGATACAATGAGCAGTTCTTC. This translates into CASSTSGGYNEQFF.

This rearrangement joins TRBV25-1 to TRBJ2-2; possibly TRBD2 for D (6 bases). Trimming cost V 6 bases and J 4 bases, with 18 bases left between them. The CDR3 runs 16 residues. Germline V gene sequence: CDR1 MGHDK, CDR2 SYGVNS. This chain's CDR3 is CASRPWGDSTTGELFF. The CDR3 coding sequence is TGTGCCAGCAGGCCGTGGGGGGATTCGACCACCGGGGAGCTGTTTTTT.

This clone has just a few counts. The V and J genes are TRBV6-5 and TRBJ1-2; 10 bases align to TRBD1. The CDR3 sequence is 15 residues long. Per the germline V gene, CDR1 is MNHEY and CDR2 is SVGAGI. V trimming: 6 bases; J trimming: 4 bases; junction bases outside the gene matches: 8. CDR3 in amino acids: CASSNDRGHVYGYTF. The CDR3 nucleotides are TGTGCCAGCAGCAACGACAGGGGGCACGTCTATGGCTACACCTTC.

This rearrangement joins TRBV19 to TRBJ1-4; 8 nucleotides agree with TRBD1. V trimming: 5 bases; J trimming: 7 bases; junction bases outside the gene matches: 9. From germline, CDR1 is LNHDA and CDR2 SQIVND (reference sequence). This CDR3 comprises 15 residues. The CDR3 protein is CASSADRGTFEKLFF. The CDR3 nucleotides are TGTGCCAGTAGTGCCGACAGGGGAACGTTTGAAAAACTGTTTTTT.

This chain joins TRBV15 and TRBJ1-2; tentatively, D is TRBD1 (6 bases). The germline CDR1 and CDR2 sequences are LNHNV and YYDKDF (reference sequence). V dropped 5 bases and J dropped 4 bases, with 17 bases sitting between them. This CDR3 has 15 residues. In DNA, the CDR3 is TGTGCCACCAGCGGTGGGGGGGCCCTAGCCTATGGCTACACCTTC. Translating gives CATSGGGALAYGYTF.

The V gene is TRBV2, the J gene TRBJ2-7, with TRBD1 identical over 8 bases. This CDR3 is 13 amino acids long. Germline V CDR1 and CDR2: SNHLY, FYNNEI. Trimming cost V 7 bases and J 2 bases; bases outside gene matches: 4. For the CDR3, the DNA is TGTGCCAGCAACACAGGGGGGCCCTACGAGCAGTACTTC. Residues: CASNTGGPYEQYF.

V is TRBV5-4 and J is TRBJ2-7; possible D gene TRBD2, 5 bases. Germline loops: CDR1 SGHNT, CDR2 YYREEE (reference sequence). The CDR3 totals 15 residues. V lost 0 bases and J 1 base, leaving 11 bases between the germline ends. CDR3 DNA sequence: TGTGCCAGCAGCTTGGGTCCCACGGGGTCCTACGAGCAGTACTTC. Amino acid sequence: CASSLGPTGSYEQYF.

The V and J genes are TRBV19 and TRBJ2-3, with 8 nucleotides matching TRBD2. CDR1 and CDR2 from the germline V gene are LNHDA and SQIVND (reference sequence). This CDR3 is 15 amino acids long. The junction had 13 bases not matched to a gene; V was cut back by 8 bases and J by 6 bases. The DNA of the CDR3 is TGTGCCAGTGCCCTTGGAGCGGGAGTATCTGATACGCAGTATTTT. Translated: CASALGAGVSDTQYF.